The TCR beta chain under discussion was sequenced for a study of Tregs in tolerant kidney transplant recipients. Unstimulated regulatory T cells (CD4+CD25+CD127-), CD4+CD25- non-regulatory cells, CD4 and CD8 cells were FACS-sorted from thawed PBMCs. Sequencing used immunoSEQ multiplex PCR; TCRdb keeps in-frame clones, though not all of them. The table lists 90,000 to 130,000 clones, 85% to 90% of them singletons. Note on this clone: Its target is unknown.

Study-level points and caveats: Validation in larger populations is needed because few patients were studied. For some patients, primers changed over time, blocking nucleotide-level comparison. Tolerant patients' donor-specific Tregs expanded beyond overall Tregs, suggesting antigen-driven growth.

Germline CDR1 and CDR2: SGHRS and YFSETQ. The CDR3 is 16 amino acids. With 4 bases clipped from V and 2 bases from J, the junction kept 10 bases outside the gene matches. The source material was CD4+ T cells from blood, sampled before the transplant. The chain is built from TRBV5-1 and TRBJ2-7; the match to TRBD1 covers 9 bases. This clonotype was obtained from a human donor who received a combined kidney and bone marrow transplant. CDR3 bases: TGCGCCAGCAGCCGCGGACAGGGGCGAGGCACCTACGAGCAGTACTTC. Its translation is CASSRGQGRGTYEQYF.